The next 12 T cell receptor beta chains were all read from a single sample in a study of CD8 T cells in Susac syndrome (dated by TCRdb to the late 2010s). To prepare the library, the immunoSEQ multiplex PCR assay was applied. RNA was extracted with the RNeasy kit and roughly 0.5 to 1 ug was reverse transcribed using random hexamers. TCRdb reprocessing: public reads trimmed at Q25 with fastp, clones called with MiXCR, in-frame beta chains kept. Rows with one shared CDR3 protein collapse into an entry with the most common genes and DNA. This sample gives around 230,000 distinct CDR3 sequences in total; about 96% of them show up just once. Roughly 0.1% of the sample goes to the ten largest clones. Sequencing was performed on CD4+ T cells from PBMCs. The receptors shown here come from a human donor with Susac syndrome.

V gene TRBV20-1 combines with J gene TRBJ2-7, with D perhaps matching TRBD1 or TRBD2 (5 bases each). The CDR3 has 13 amino acids. CDR1 is DFQATT, CDR2 SNEGSKA, per germline (reference sequence). V dropped 4 bases and J dropped 0 bases, with 10 bases sitting between them. The CDR3 here is CSAIGGPSYEQYF. The CDR3 DNA reads TGCAGTGCTATTGGGGGTCCCTCCTACGAGCAGTACTTC.

The chain has TRBV27 and TRBJ1-2; perhaps TRBD1 as D (5 bases). In germline, CDR1 is MNHEY, CDR2 SMNVEV (reference sequence). V was cut by 5 bases and J by 3 bases, with 16 bases left in between. The CDR3 runs 15 residues. The CDR3 loop reads CASSSPSGGDYGYTF. CDR3 in DNA: TGTGCCAGCAGTAGCCCCTCCGGGGGGGACTATGGCTACACCTTC.

The chain couples TRBV7-2 to TRBJ2-7; TRBD2 aligns across 8 bases. Germline V CDR1 and CDR2: SGHTA, FQGNSA. The CDR3 length is 15 residues. Trimming cost V 5 bases and J 4 bases; bases outside gene matches: 10. In DNA, the CDR3 is TGTGCCAGCAGCCTCCTAGCGGGCGTTTGGTACGAGCAGTACTTC. Its translation is CASSLLAGVWYEQYF.

V is TRBV9 and J is TRBJ1-3; no clear D. Between the trimmed V and J ends, which lost 0 bases and 0 bases, there was a span of 4 bases. CDR3 length equals 14 residues. CDR1 and CDR2 (germline): SGDLS, YYNGEE. The CDR3 DNA follows: TGTGCCAGCAGCGTAGAATCCTCTGGAAACACCATATATTTT. The encoded protein is CASSVESSGNTIYF.

The V gene is TRBV30, the J gene TRBJ2-1; D is uncertain. V was shortened by 2 bases and J by 15 bases, with 14 bases between the two germline ends. Germline lookup yields CDR1 GTSNPN and CDR2 SVGIG (reference sequence). The CDR3 is 11 residues long. The CDR3 DNA reads as TGTGCCTGGAGTCGGACCGAGAAGACGTTCTTC. It specifies CAWSRTEKTFF.

V and J are TRBV30 and TRBJ2-5; TRBD2 aligns across 10 bases. Trimming took 4 bases from V and 0 from J; bases not matched to a gene: 5. Looked up from germline, CDR1 is GTSNPN and CDR2 is SVGIG (reference sequence). This CDR3 comprises 15 residues. This CDR3 reads CAWNGLADYQETQYF. DNA for the CDR3: TGTGCCTGGAATGGACTAGCGGACTACCAAGAGACCCAGTACTTC.

This rearrangement joins TRBV14 to TRBJ2-1; no reliable D call. Germline V gene data show CDR1 as SGHDN and CDR2 as FVKESK. V lost 4 bases and J 4 bases, leaving 14 bases between the germline ends. The CDR3 consists of 15 residues. The CDR3 reads CASSLVGLVYNEQFF. DNA for the CDR3: TGTGCCAGCAGCCTCGTAGGTCTGGTGTACAATGAGCAGTTCTTC.

This chain joins TRBV20-1 and TRBJ2-1; no definite D call. The CDR3 is made up of 13 amino acids. The V and J ends lost 6 bases and 3 bases respectively, with 12 bases between them. The germline V gene has CDR1 DFQATT and CDR2 SNEGSKA (reference sequence). CDR3 DNA sequence: TGCAGTGCCAACGGACCCTTCTACAATGAGCAGTTCTTC. As protein: CSANGPFYNEQFF.

J is TRBJ1-5 and V is TRBV6-5, with 8 bases matching TRBD1. Germline V lookup: CDR1 MNHEY, CDR2 SVGAGI. J was trimmed by 4 bases and V by 5 bases; bases with no gene match: 7. The CDR3 is made up of 15 amino acids. The chain's CDR3 is CASSPEDRGNQPQHF. CDR3 DNA: TGTGCCAGCAGTCCCGAAGACAGGGGAAATCAGCCCCAGCATTTT.

The chain joins TRBV5-4 to TRBJ2-1; maybe TRBD2 (6 bases). The V and J ends lost 4 bases and 2 bases respectively, with 13 bases between them. The CDR3 runs to 15 residues. Germline V gives CDR1 SGHNT, CDR2 YYREEE (reference sequence). CDR3 protein: CASSTGTQTYNEQFF. The DNA of the CDR3 is TGTGCCAGCAGCACCGGGACTCAAACCTACAATGAGCAGTTCTTC.

The chain uses TRBV20-1 and TRBJ2-5; the D is unclear. The CDR3 is 12 residues long. The V end was cut by 5 bases, the J end by 1 base, with 8 bases between. Germline CDR1 is DFQATT and CDR2 is SNEGSKA (reference sequence). The DNA of the CDR3 is TGCAGTGCTGTTGACATCCAAGAGACCCAGTACTTC. Protein product: CSAVDIQETQYF.

CDR3 loop: CASSPVGEDTQYF. CDR3 bases: TGTGCCAGCTCACCAGTTGGAGAAGATACGCAGTATTTT. The chain recombines TRBV18 with TRBJ2-3, with D hard to call. V was clipped by 2 bases and J by 5 bases, with 8 bases between them. CDR1 and CDR2 (germline): KGHSH, LQKENI. The CDR3 loop spans 13 amino acids.